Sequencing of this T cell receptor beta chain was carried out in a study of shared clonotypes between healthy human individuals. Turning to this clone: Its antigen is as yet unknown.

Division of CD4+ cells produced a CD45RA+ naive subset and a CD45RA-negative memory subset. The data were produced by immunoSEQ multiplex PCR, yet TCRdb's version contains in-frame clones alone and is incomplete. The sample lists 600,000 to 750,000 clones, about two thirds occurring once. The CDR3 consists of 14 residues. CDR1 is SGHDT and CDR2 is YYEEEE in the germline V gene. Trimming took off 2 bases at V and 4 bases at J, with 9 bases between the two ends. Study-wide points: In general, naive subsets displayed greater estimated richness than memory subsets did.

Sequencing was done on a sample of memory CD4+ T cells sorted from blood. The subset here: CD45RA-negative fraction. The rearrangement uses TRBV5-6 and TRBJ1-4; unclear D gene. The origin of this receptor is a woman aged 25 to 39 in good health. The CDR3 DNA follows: TGTGCCAGCAGCTTTGGCGGTTTTAATGAAAAACTGTTTTTT. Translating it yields CASSFGGFNEKLFF.